A selection of T cell receptor beta chains follows, all from one sample in a study of blood T cell repertoires in COVID-19. TCRdb's copy holds only in-frame clones and misses some; the assay was immunoSEQ multiplex PCR. Of a few hundred thousand clones in the sample, approximately 90% were seen once. The sample consisted of PBMCs or T cells enriched from blood (not recorded which). Receptor source: a woman in her 40s who had been exposed to COVID-19. Each CDR3 is given with its conserved first and last residue. A D gene is named only where the DNA matches it firmly. Some rows mark clone size as missing; the rest say once, few, many or name a class of expanded clone.

V gene	clone size	J gene	D gene	CDR3 protein	CDR3 DNA
TRBV19	NA	TRBJ1-1	NA	CASSILGVNTEAFF	TGTGCCAGTAGTATCCTCGGAGTGAACACTGAAGCTTTCTTT
TRBV30	NA	TRBJ2-3	TRBD2	CAWSGGLAGRTDTQYF	TGTGCCTGGAGTGGGGGACTAGCGGGCCGCACAGATACGCAGTATTTT
TRBV5-6	NA	TRBJ1-4	TRBD1	CASSLAVGGFNEKLFF	TGTGCCAGCAGCTTGGCCGTAGGGGGCTTTAATGAAAAACTGTTTTTT
TRBV7-9	NA	TRBJ1-5	NA	CASSSGGRGGQPQHF	TGTGCCAGCAGCTCGGGGGGCAGGGGCGGTCAGCCCCAGCATTTT
TRBV24-1	NA	TRBJ1-3	TRBD1	CATGGTGPGNTIYF	TGTGCCACCGGGGGGACAGGGCCCGGAAACACCATATATTTT
TRBV24-1	NA	TRBJ2-2	TRBD1	CATSDLGWGTGNTGELFF	TGTGCCACCAGTGATTTGGGGTGGGGGACAGGGAACACCGGGGAGCTGTTTTTT
TRBV7-8	once	TRBJ1-3	NA	CASSLGGGFGSGNTIYF	TGTGCCAGCAGCTTAGGTGGTGGTTTCGGCTCTGGAAACACCATATATTTT
TRBV27	NA	TRBJ2-5	TRBD1	CASSNRRPGGETQYF	TGTGCCAGCAGTAACCGACGGCCAGGGGGTGAGACCCAGTACTTC
TRBV7-9	NA	TRBJ1-1	TRBD1	CASSLVGAGQGRTEAFF	TGTGCCAGCAGCTTAGTTGGCGCTGGACAGGGGAGGACTGAAGCTTTCTTT
TRBV18	NA	TRBJ1-4	NA	CASSPGNEKLFF	TGTGCCAGCTCACCAGGCAATGAAAAACTGTTTTTT
TRBV14	NA	TRBJ2-1	NA	CASSPSPRYEQFF	TGTGCCAGCAGCCCCTCCCCTAGATATGAGCAGTTCTTC
TRBV7-3	NA	TRBJ2-2	TRBD2	CASSLTGGANTGELFF	TGTGCCAGCAGCTTAACCGGGGGGGCGAACACCGGGGAGCTGTTTTTT
TRBV30	NA	TRBJ2-2	TRBD2	CAWRQRGLAGNTGELFF	TGTGCCTGGAGACAGAGAGGGCTAGCGGGGAACACCGGGGAGCTGTTTTTT
TRBV19	once	TRBJ1-2	TRBD1	CASATRDRAGSYTF	TGTGCCAGTGCGACCCGGGACAGGGCGGGAAGCTACACCTTC
TRBV30	NA	TRBJ1-5	TRBD1	CAWSVSRQGGQPQHF	TGTGCCTGGAGTGTATCCCGACAGGGGGGACAGCCCCAGCATTTT
TRBV2	NA	TRBJ1-1	NA	CASMLRNTEAFF	TGTGCCAGCATGCTGAGGAACACTGAAGCTTTCTTT
TRBV7-3	NA	TRBJ2-7	TRBD2	CASSIGLAGLGEQYF	TGTGCCAGCAGCATAGGACTAGCGGGTCTTGGCGAGCAGTACTTC
TRBV11-1	NA	TRBJ2-7	NA	CASRPFPSTSPHEQYF	TGTGCCAGCAGGCCATTCCCGTCGACTAGTCCCCACGAGCAGTACTTC
TRBV27	NA	TRBJ1-2	TRBD1	CASSEDRGGGYTF	TGTGCCAGCAGTGAGGACAGGGGGGGTGGCTACACCTTC
TRBV2	few	TRBJ1-5	TRBD1	CASSRTGDGGSNQPQHF	TGTGCCAGCAGTAGGACAGGGGATGGAGGGAGCAATCAGCCCCAGCATTTT
TRBV5-1	once	TRBJ2-2	TRBD2	CASSNLAGEGTGELFF	TGCGCCAGCAGCAATTTAGCGGGAGAAGGGACCGGGGAGCTGTTTTTT
TRBV7-8	NA	TRBJ1-1	TRBD1	CASSFGGTGGTEAFF	TGTGCCAGCAGCTTCGGGGGCACAGGGGGCACTGAAGCTTTCTTT
TRBV6-5	NA	TRBJ1-6	NA	CASSRQSSKSPLHF	TGTGCCAGCAGCAGACAGTCGTCAAAGTCACCCCTCCACTTT
TRBV11-2	NA	TRBJ1-1	TRBD1	CASSFDRGTEAFF	TGTGCCAGCAGCTTCGACAGGGGCACTGAAGCTTTCTTT
TRBV10-3	NA	TRBJ2-7	NA	CAISDLTGPTVLRPYF	TGTGCCATCAGTGACCTGACAGGCCCTACCGTCCTTAGGCCGTACTTC
TRBV3-1/TRBV3-2	NA	TRBJ1-1	TRBD1	CASSRDRVPHTEAFF	TGTGCCAGCAGCCGGGACAGGGTTCCGCACACTGAAGCTTTCTTT
TRBV19	NA	TRBJ1-3	NA	CASSIGSGNTIYF	TGTGCCAGTAGTATCGGGTCCGGAAACACCATATATTTT
TRBV7-9	NA	TRBJ1-2	NA	CASSSNVANRASIYGYTF	TGTGCCAGCAGCTCGAACGTGGCTAACAGGGCTTCCATCTATGGCTACACCTTC
TRBV5-1	NA	TRBJ1-4	TRBD1	CASSQGTGREKLFF	TGCGCCAGCAGCCAGGGGACAGGGCGGGAAAAACTGTTTTTT
TRBV11-2	NA	TRBJ1-1	NA	CASSLREQANTEAFF	TGTGCCAGCAGCTTAAGAGAGCAGGCGAACACTGAAGCTTTCTTT
TRBV11-3	once	TRBJ1-1	NA	CASSLDKGTEAFF	TGTGCCAGCAGCTTAGATAAGGGGACTGAAGCTTTCTTT
TRBV3-1/TRBV3-2	NA	TRBJ1-6	NA	CASSQYYNSPLHF	TGTGCCAGCAGCCAATATTATAATTCACCCCTCCACTTT
TRBV6-5	NA	TRBJ1-2	NA	CASTPPGYGYTF	TGTGCCAGCACTCCTCCGGGCTATGGCTACACCTTC
TRBV6-1	NA	TRBJ1-2	NA	CASSEGAPQLYGYTF	TGTGCCAGCAGTGAAGGGGCCCCGCAGCTCTATGGCTACACCTTC
TRBV30	NA	TRBJ1-4	NA	CAWMGLPEKLFF	TGTGCCTGGATGGGCCTACCCGAAAAACTGTTTTTT
TRBV29-1	NA	TRBJ2-1	NA	CSVPTLVTASSYNEQFF	TGCAGCGTACCTACTCTGGTGACAGCCTCCTCCTACAATGAGCAGTTCTTC
TRBV7-8	NA	TRBJ1-2	TRBD1	CASSLGQGGYGYTF	TGTGCCAGCAGCTTAGGACAGGGCGGCTATGGCTACACCTTC
TRBV6-6	few	TRBJ1-6	TRBD1	CASRPTSGQGNSPLHF	TGTGCCAGCAGACCTACATCGGGACAGGGTAATTCACCCCTCCACTTT
TRBV9	once	TRBJ2-1	NA	CASSSRLGAYNEQFF	TGTGCCAGCAGCTCCAGACTAGGCGCTTACAATGAGCAGTTCTTC
TRBV12-3/TRBV12-4	once	TRBJ1-4	NA	CASSLRGEKLFF	TGTGCCAGCAGCTTGAGAGGGGAAAAACTGTTTTTT
TRBV27	once	TRBJ1-1	TRBD1	CASSLIGTGTEAFF	TGTGCCAGCAGTTTAATAGGGACAGGGACTGAAGCTTTCTTT